This passage covers 20 T cell receptor beta chains from one sample sequenced in a study of early T cells in non-severe SARS-CoV-2 infection (dated by TCRdb to about 2021). Library preparation used 5' RACE. The data were produced on a NextSeq 500. Using fastp at Q25 and MiXCR, TCRdb reprocessed the public reads and kept productive beta chains. Entries are consolidated by CDR3 protein sequence, retaining the most common genes and DNA. The sample records tens of thousands of distinct CDR3 sequences, around 9% of which are singletons. Approximately 15% of the sample rests with the top ten. Sequencing was done on a sample of whole blood. The receptors shown here come from an adult who was a healthcare worker with PCR-confirmed SARS-CoV-2 infection or an uninfected control (not recorded which).

The rearrangement joins TRBV5-1 to TRBJ1-2; 11 nucleotides align to TRBD1. CDR1 and CDR2 (germline): SGHRS, YFSETQ. This CDR3 comprises 15 residues. V lost 0 bases and J lost 7; bases outside the gene matches: 5. CDR3 coding DNA: TGCGCCAGCAGCTTGGGCGGACAGGGGGCTGGTGGCTACACCTTC. Translated: CASSLGGQGAGGYTF.

This clonotype was detected ten times or more. The chain employs TRBV6-2 or TRBV6-3 and TRBJ2-3; no firm D call. Germline V CDR1 and CDR2: MNHEY, SVGEGT. There are 13 residues in the CDR3. Trimming stripped 5 bases from V and 0 bases from J, with 6 bases between. The CDR3 region has the DNA TGTGCCAGCAGTCCGGACAGCACAGATACGCAGTATTTT. Residues: CASSPDSTDTQYF.

This clonotype was observed a handful of times. The J gene is TRBJ2-7, the V gene TRBV5-5; D tentatively fits TRBD1 or TRBD2 (5 bases each). Trimming removed 4 bases from V and 4 bases from J, with 18 bases in between. Germline V lookup: CDR1 SGHKS, CDR2 YYEKEE (reference sequence). The CDR3 runs 15 residues. The chain's CDR3 is CASSLQTGTDYEQYF. CDR3 DNA: TGTGCCAGCAGCCTCCAAACCGGGACGGATTACGAGCAGTACTTC.

This clonotype appeared many times. The gene calls are TRBV4-3 and TRBJ2-1; TRBD2 aligns across 7 bases. There are 17 residues in the CDR3. Germline-derived CDR1 and CDR2 are LGHNA and YSLEER. The junction had 12 bases not matched to a gene; V was cut back by 0 bases and J by 7 bases. The CDR3 DNA reads TGCGCCAGCAGCCAAGATAGGCGGGGGTTATCGCGGAATGAGCAGTTCTTC. It translates to CASSQDRRGLSRNEQFF.

This clonotype appeared a few times. The V and J genes are TRBV20-1 and TRBJ2-7, with 7 nucleotides matching TRBD1. This CDR3 has 11 residues. Germline loops: CDR1 DFQATT, CDR2 SNEGSKA (reference sequence). The junction had 1 base not matched to a gene; V was cut back by 5 bases and J by 3 bases. CDR3 sequence: CSAGDSYEQYF. Written as DNA, the CDR3 is TGCAGTGCTGGGGACAGCTACGAGCAGTACTTC.

The J gene is TRBJ1-1, the V gene TRBV5-5, with D possibly matching TRBD1 (5 bases). Per the germline V gene, CDR1 is SGHKS and CDR2 is YYEKEE (reference sequence). Trimming stripped 3 bases from V and 0 bases from J, with 12 bases between. The CDR3 has 15 amino acids. The chain's CDR3 is CASSSGTTMNTEAFF. CDR3 DNA sequence: TGTGCCAGCAGCTCTGGGACTACCATGAACACTGAAGCTTTCTTT.

There are many counts of this clonotype. V is TRBV10-3 and J is TRBJ1-5; weak D call: TRBD1 (6 bases). The CDR3 has 11 residues. Germline assignment: CDR1 ENHRY and CDR2 SYGVKD. V was cut by 11 bases and J by 7 bases, with 12 bases left in between. CDR3 in amino acids: CAVGGGQPQHF. The CDR3 nucleotides are TGTGCCGTAGGAGGGGGGCAGCCCCAGCATTTT.

CDR3: CASSLPNRGLTAYEQYF. The CDR3, as DNA: TGTGCCAGCAGTTTACCTAACAGGGGGCTAACTGCCTACGAGCAGTACTTC. J is TRBJ2-7 and V is TRBV28; 9 bases are a match to TRBD1. This CDR3 is 17 amino acids long. With 2 bases clipped from V and 2 bases from J, the junction kept 10 bases outside the gene matches. The germline gives CDR1 MDHEN, CDR2 SYDVKM.

The chain employs TRBV7-2 and TRBJ1-1; D is ambiguous. Germline lookup yields CDR1 SGHTA and CDR2 FQGNSA. The ends were cut back, 1 base at V and 8 bases at J, with 8 bases in the middle. The CDR3 consists of 12 residues. The CDR3 DNA reads TGTGCCAGCAGCTTAGTTCGCAGAGAAGCTTTCTTT. This encodes CASSLVRREAFF.

This clonotype was observed at least ten times. This chain uses TRBV29-1 with TRBJ1-1; 12 bases are shared with TRBD1. Germline values: CDR1 SQVTM, CDR2 ANQGSEA. The CDR3 loop spans 14 amino acids. The trim removed 1 base at V and 6 bases at J, leaving 3 bases unmatched. The DNA of the CDR3 is TGCAGCGTTGAAGGGGACAGGGGGCTTTCTGAAGCTTTCTTT. It encodes CSVEGDRGLSEAFF.

This clonotype was recorded at least ten times. The rearrangement links TRBV24-1 to TRBJ2-1, with D uncertain. This CDR3 is 13 amino acids long. Looked up from germline, CDR1 is KGHDR and CDR2 is SFDVKD. The V gene lost 3 bases and the J gene lost 4 bases, with 6 bases spanning the gap. The CDR3 nucleotides are TGTGCCACCAGTGATACTATATACAATGAGCAGTTCTTC. Translated: CATSDTIYNEQFF.

This clonotype was recorded many times. The J gene is TRBJ2-7, the V gene TRBV28; D not certain. Germline-derived CDR1 and CDR2 are MDHEN and SYDVKM. There are 15 residues in the CDR3. Trimming stripped 3 bases from V and 2 bases from J, with 14 bases between. In nucleotides, the CDR3 is TGTGCCAGCAGTTTGGTCCGGGCCCTAACCTACGAGCAGTACTTC. The encoded protein is CASSLVRALTYEQYF.

This clonotype was recorded many times. V is TRBV7-6 and J is TRBJ2-1; 8 nucleotides line up with TRBD2. Germline V gives CDR1 SGHVS, CDR2 FNYEAQ. After removal of 1 base from V and 4 bases from J, the junction contained 3 bases not matched to a gene. This CDR3 comprises 15 residues. The CDR3 DNA reads as TGTGCCAGCAGCTTAGTCGGCGGGAGGTACAATGAGCAGTTCTTC. Translation gives CASSLVGGRYNEQFF.

This clonotype was observed many times. CDR3 residues: CASNPDGLPTEAFF. CDR3 sequence (DNA): TGTGCCAGCAATCCGGATGGGTTGCCCACTGAAGCTTTCTTT. The rearrangement joins TRBV2 to TRBJ1-1; D is unclear. The V gene's germline CDR1 is SNHLY and CDR2 FYNNEI. The CDR3 is made up of 14 amino acids. Trimming left V 7 bases short and J 4 bases short, with 16 bases between.

In its sample, this clonotype was seen many times. This chain joins TRBV4-2 and TRBJ2-1; TRBD2 matches 9 bases. V dropped 1 base and J dropped 7; count of bases not matched to a gene: 5. In germline, CDR1 is LGHNA, CDR2 YNFKEQ. The CDR3 length is 15 residues. The CDR3 region is CASSQGPSGKNEQFF. Written as DNA, the CDR3 is TGTGCCAGCAGCCAAGGGCCTAGCGGGAAGAATGAGCAGTTCTTC.

The chain links TRBV3-1 to TRBJ1-4, with 7 positions matching TRBD1. The CDR3 is made up of 15 amino acids. From germline, CDR1 is LGHDT and CDR2 YNNKEL (reference sequence). J gave up 5 bases and V 2 bases, and 5 bases lay outside the gene matches. The CDR3 DNA sequence: TGTGCCAGCAGCCAAACGGGCAGGGGGAATGAAAAACTGTTTTTT. It translates to CASSQTGRGNEKLFF. The full variable domain, completed using reference TRBV3-1 and TRBJ1-4, is DTAVSQTPKYLVTQMGNDKSIKCEQNLGHDTMYWYKQDSKKFLKIMFSYNNKELIINETVPNRFSPKSPDKAHLNLHINSLELGDSAVYFCASSQTGRGNEKLFFGSGTQLSVL.

This clonotype showed up just a few times. This rearrangement joins TRBV29-1 to TRBJ2-5, with D unresolved. V lost 2 bases and J lost 3, with 7 bases in between. In germline, CDR1 is SQVTM, CDR2 ANQGSEA. The CDR3 consists of 12 residues. CDR3 sequence: CSVEKQKETQYF. In DNA, the CDR3 is TGCAGCGTTGAAAAACAGAAAGAGACCCAGTACTTC.

This clonotype has a count of ten or more. The V call is TRBV28, the J call TRBJ2-7; 8 nucleotides match TRBD1. The CDR3 is 15 residues long. The V segment lost 3 bases and the J segment 3 bases; nucleotides outside the gene matches: 7. Germline assignment: CDR1 MDHEN and CDR2 SYDVKM. The CDR3 sequence: CASSFETGVFYEQYF. As DNA, the CDR3 is TGTGCCAGCAGTTTTGAGACAGGGGTTTTCTACGAGCAGTACTTC. The variable domain in full, with the rest retrieved from reference TRBV28 and TRBJ2-7, is DVKVTQSSRYLVKRTGEKVFLECVQDMDHENMFWYRQDPGLGLRLIYFSYDVKMKEKGDIPEGYSVSREKKERFSLILESASTNQTSMYLCASSFETGVFYEQYFGPGTRLTVT.

In DNA form, the CDR3 reads TGTGCCAGCAGCCAACCTCTAAGGGGGCTACGCACTGAAGCTTTCTTT. This sequence encodes CASSQPLRGLRTEAFF. This chain connects TRBV6-5 to TRBJ1-1, with 7 bases identical to TRBD1. CDR3 length: 16 amino acids. Germline V lookup: CDR1 MNHEY, CDR2 SVGAGI. After removal of 6 bases from V and 4 bases from J, the junction contained 14 bases not matched to a gene.

This clonotype was recorded at least ten times. The chain joins TRBV28 to TRBJ2-7, with D unclear. Germline loops: CDR1 MDHEN, CDR2 SYDVKM. CDR3 length: 11 residues. V was shortened by 10 bases and J by 4 bases, with 11 bases between the two germline ends. CDR3 region: CATRLRYEQYF. The DNA for the CDR3 is TGTGCCACCCGGCTCCGTTACGAGCAGTACTTC.